This TCR beta chain stems from a study of T cell responses to AZD1222 COVID-19 vaccine. Findings and limits, study-wide: The donors showed a predominance of white British ancestry and of females, with possible underestimation of clonal diversity.

V dropped 7 bases and J dropped 3 bases, with 19 bases sitting between them. This CDR3 has 16 amino acids. The germline CDR1 and CDR2 sequences are LNHDA and SQIVND (reference sequence). On this clone: As yet, its antigen is unknown.

Method: immunoSEQ multiplex PCR; TCRdb's copy keeps in-frame clones and lacks some. This sample has around 140,000 clones, with approximately 85% found just once. This TCR was sampled from an adult who received the MenACWY meningococcal vaccine as a control. This rearrangement joins TRBV19 to TRBJ2-4; possibly TRBD1 for D (6 bases). The source was peripheral blood, collected 28 days after the second dose of the MenACWY control vaccine. The CDR3 loop reads CASTQGQTWGKNIQYF. CDR3 DNA sequence: TGTGCCAGTACCCAAGGACAGACATGGGGCAAAAACATTCAGTACTTC.